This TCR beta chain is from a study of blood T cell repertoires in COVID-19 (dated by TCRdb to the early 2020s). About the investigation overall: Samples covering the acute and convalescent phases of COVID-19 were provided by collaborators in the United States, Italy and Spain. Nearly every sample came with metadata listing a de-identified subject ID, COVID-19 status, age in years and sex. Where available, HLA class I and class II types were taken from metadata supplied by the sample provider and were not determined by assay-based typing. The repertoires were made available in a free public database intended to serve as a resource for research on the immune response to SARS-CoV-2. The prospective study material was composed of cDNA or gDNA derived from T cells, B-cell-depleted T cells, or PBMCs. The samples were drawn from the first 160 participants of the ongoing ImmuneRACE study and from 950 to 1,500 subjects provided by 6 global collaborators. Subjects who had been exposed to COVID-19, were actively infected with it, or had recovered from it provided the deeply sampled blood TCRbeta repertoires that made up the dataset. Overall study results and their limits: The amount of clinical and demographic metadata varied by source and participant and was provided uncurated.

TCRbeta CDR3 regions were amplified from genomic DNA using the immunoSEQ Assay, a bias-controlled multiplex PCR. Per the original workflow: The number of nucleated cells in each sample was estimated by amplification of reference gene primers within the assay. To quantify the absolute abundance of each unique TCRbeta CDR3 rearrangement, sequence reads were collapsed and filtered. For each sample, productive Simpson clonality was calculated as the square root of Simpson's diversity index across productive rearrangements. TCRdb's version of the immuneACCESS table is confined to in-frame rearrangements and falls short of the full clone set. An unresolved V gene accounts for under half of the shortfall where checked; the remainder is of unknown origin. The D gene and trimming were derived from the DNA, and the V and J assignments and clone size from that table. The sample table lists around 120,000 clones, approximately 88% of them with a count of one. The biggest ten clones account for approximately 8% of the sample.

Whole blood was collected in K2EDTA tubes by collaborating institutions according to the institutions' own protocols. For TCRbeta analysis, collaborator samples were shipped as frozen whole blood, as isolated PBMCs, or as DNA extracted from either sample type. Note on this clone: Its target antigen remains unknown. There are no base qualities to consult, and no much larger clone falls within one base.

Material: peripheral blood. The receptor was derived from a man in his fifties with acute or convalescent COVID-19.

The DNA sequence is TGTGCCAGCAGTTACCCCGGGACCTACAATGAGCAGTTCTTC. Its protein product is CASSYPGTYNEQFF. The chain couples TRBV6-5 to TRBJ2-1; TRBD2 could be the D gene, as 5 bases match. Per the germline V gene, MNHEY is the CDR1 and SVGAGI is the CDR2. The CDR3 starts with the cysteine, ends with the phenylalanine, and has 14 residues. Of all the DNA, just the CDR3 is kept, 42 bases in frame from base 1. Between the V and J ends, shortened by 2 bases and 2 bases respectively, the junction contains 7 bases.